There are a few counts of the clone carrying this T cell receptor beta chain. Time point here: healthy volunteer bleed at 2 weeks. The starting material, unfractionated whole blood, was used for total RNA extraction. This sample was taken from a study of human T cells and chemical hapten exposure. Trimming took 9 bases from V and 0 from J, leaving 12 bases between them. CDR3 size: 13 residues. Germline CDR1 is LNHDA and CDR2 is SQIVND (reference sequence). The library attached unique molecular identifiers to individual cDNA molecules. TCRdb re-derived calls from the RACE reads in MiXCR, one entry per CDR3 protein. The sample holds under 95,000 distinct CDR3 sequences, approximately 9% seen once.

The TCR comes from a female donor in good health. Some clones in this sample may be carry-over from other donors' samples. The chain is built from TRBV19 and TRBJ2-7; the D gene is possibly TRBD1 (6 bases). Sequenced: whole blood. DNA of the CDR3: TGTGCCAGCCGGGACATCAGCTCCTACGAGCAGTACTTC. Translated: CASRDISSYEQYF.